The 30 T cell receptor beta chains below come from one sample, sequenced in a study of blood T cell repertoires in COVID-19. Data came from immunoSEQ multiplex PCR; TCRdb stores just in-frame clones and leaves some out. The repertoire has a few hundred thousand clones, more than 70% of them found once; the top ten carry around 1.7%. Material for sequencing was peripheral blood. These receptors came from a woman between 45 and 60 years old with acute or convalescent COVID-19.

Ten or more counts support this clone. The same CDR3 is also encoded by other DNA sequences in this sample. The chain couples TRBV24-1 to TRBJ2-1; perhaps TRBD2 as D (6 bases). Germline CDR1 reads KGHDR; CDR2 reads SFDVKD. Trimming took off 2 bases at V and 6 bases at J, with 13 bases between the two ends. The CDR3 loop spans 15 amino acids. The CDR3 protein is CATSDSRRGGNEQFF. The CDR3 coding sequence is TGTGCCACCAGTGATTCCCGCCGGGGAGGCAATGAGCAGTTCTTC.

This chain connects TRBV6-2 or TRBV6-3 to TRBJ2-7, with 7 bases lining up with TRBD2. Germline V CDR1 and CDR2: MNHEY, SVGEGT. J gave up 1 base and V 4 bases, and 10 bases lay outside the gene matches. The CDR3 consists of 16 residues. Here the CDR3 reads CASSSTGSGVSYEQYF. In DNA form, the CDR3 reads TGTGCCAGCAGTTCCACCGGGAGCGGGGTATCCTACGAGCAGTACTTC.

The rearrangement links TRBV5-1 to TRBJ2-3; D not certain. V shed 4 bases and J shed 1 base, with 7 bases lying between them. Germline CDR1 SGHRS, CDR2 YFSETQ. CDR3 length: 13 amino acids. CDR3: CASSSQGTDTQYF. DNA for the CDR3: TGCGCCAGCAGCAGCCAAGGCACAGATACGCAGTATTTT.

This clone came up once. The chain carries TRBV3-1 (or the pseudogene TRBV3-2) and TRBJ2-1; TRBD2 agrees at 15 bases. CDR3 size: 15 residues. Germline lookup yields CDR1 LGHDT and CDR2 YNNKEL (reference sequence). V gave up 2 bases and J gave up 9 bases; unmatched junction bases: 2. The CDR3 sequence is CASSQSGLAGGEQFF. The CDR3 region has the DNA TGTGCCAGCAGCCAATCGGGACTAGCGGGAGGTGAGCAGTTCTTC.

The V and J genes are TRBV12-3 or TRBV12-4 and TRBJ1-5, with 9 bases fitting TRBD1. J lost 5 bases, V lost 4 bases, and 0 bases had no gene match. This CDR3 has 13 amino acids. The CDR3 protein is CASSWTGDQPQHF. In DNA, the CDR3 is TGTGCCAGCAGTTGGACAGGGGATCAGCCCCAGCATTTT.

J is TRBJ1-2 and V is TRBV28; 10 bases are shared with TRBD1. Germline assignment: CDR1 MDHEN and CDR2 SYDVKM. The CDR3 extends over 16 amino acids. Trimming took 6 bases from V and 6 from J; bases not matched to a gene: 13. DNA of the CDR3: TGTGCCAGCAGGTCCGGGACAGGGGCGCTCCTGGATGGCTACACCTTC. Amino acids: CASRSGTGALLDGYTF.

The chain recombines TRBV5-6 with TRBJ1-6; 8 positions agree with TRBD1. V shed 4 bases, J shed 7 bases, and the junction held 10 bases outside the gene matches. Germline V CDR1 and CDR2: SGHDT, YYEEEE. The CDR3 has 16 amino acids. The CDR3 loop reads CASSETGTGFNSPLHF. CDR3 DNA sequence: TGTGCCAGCAGCGAAACCGGGACAGGCTTCAATTCACCCCTCCACTTT.

The chain is built from TRBV4-1 and TRBJ2-2; TRBD1 matches at 10 bases. Germline CDR1 MGHRA, CDR2 YSYEKL. With V trimmed by 2 bases and J by 4 bases, 7 bases remained unmatched. The CDR3 spans 17 residues. The CDR3 protein is CASSQRPGQGTTGELFF. The CDR3 DNA reads as TGCGCCAGCAGCCAAAGACCGGGACAGGGGACCACCGGGGAGCTGTTTTTT.

The V gene is TRBV4-2, the J gene TRBJ1-5, with TRBD1 as a possible D gene (5 bases). V shed 4 bases and J shed 6 bases, with 16 bases lying between them. This CDR3 has 15 amino acids. Germline CDR1 LGHNA, CDR2 YNFKEQ. CDR3 nucleotides: TGTGCCAGCAGCCCCGGGGGGGGTAGGAGTCAGCCCCAGCATTTT. Protein sequence: CASSPGGGRSQPQHF.

This clone was seen just once. The chain uses TRBV9 and TRBJ2-7; 11 bases match TRBD2. The length of the CDR3 is 15 residues. The V and J ends lost 3 bases and 6 bases, in that order; junction bases with no gene match: 8. Germline lookup yields CDR1 SGDLS and CDR2 YYNGEE. CDR3 bases: TGTGCCAGCAGCGACGGGACTAGCGGCGGACTCGAGCAGTACTTC. This gives the protein CASSDGTSGGLEQYF.

V usage is TRBV7-2 and J usage is TRBJ1-2, with TRBD1 identical over 9 bases. The length of the CDR3 is 14 residues. Per germline, CDR1 SGHTA and CDR2 FQGNSA. V trimming: 5 bases; J trimming: 8 bases; junction bases outside the gene matches: 9. The CDR3 bases are TGTGCCAGCAGCATCTCACAGGGGGCTGGAGGCTACACCTTC. Amino acid sequence: CASSISQGAGGYTF.

This clone appeared a few times. The rearrangement joins TRBV10-3 to TRBJ1-1; D not resolved. This CDR3 comprises 13 residues. V dropped 8 bases and J dropped 3 bases, with 13 bases sitting between them. Per germline, CDR1 ENHRY and CDR2 SYGVKD. The CDR3 spells CAIGRNRDTEAFF. CDR3 DNA sequence: TGTGCCATCGGAAGGAATCGGGACACTGAAGCTTTCTTT.

The chain uses TRBV3-1 (or the pseudogene TRBV3-2) and TRBJ1-5, with 9 bases identical to TRBD1. CDR3 length: 13 residues. Germline values: CDR1 LGHDT, CDR2 YNNKEL (reference sequence). Trimming at V came to 8 bases and at J to 10 bases, leaving 9 bases not matched to a gene. In DNA form, the CDR3 reads TGTGCCAGCCGACAGGGGGATTTTGGACCCCAGCATTTT. Its protein product is CASRQGDFGPQHF.

This chain connects TRBV6-1 to TRBJ2-3; D may be TRBD2 (5 bases). Germline CDR1 reads MNHNS; CDR2 reads SASEGT. CDR3 size: 16 residues. V lost 4 bases and J lost 0, with 14 bases in between. Here the CDR3 DNA reads TGTGCCAGCAGTGCCCTAGGCCGCGGGAGCACAGATACGCAGTATTTT. This gives the protein CASSALGRGSTDTQYF.

This clone was counted a single time. V is TRBV9 and J is TRBJ1-6, with D maybe TRBD1 (6 bases). The germline CDR1 and CDR2 sequences are SGDLS and YYNGEE. Trimming took off 2 bases at V and 4 bases at J, with 7 bases between the two ends. The CDR3 totals 14 residues. CDR3 sequence (DNA): TGTGCCAGCAGCGTCAGGGGTTATAATTCACCCCTCCACTTT. It yields the protein CASSVRGYNSPLHF. Looking up the rest from reference TRBV9 and TRBJ1-6 gives the full variable domain: DSGVTQTPKHLITATGQRVTLRCSPRSGDLSVYWYQQSLDQGLQFLIQYYNGEERAKGNILERFSAQQFPDLHSELNLSSLELGDSALYFCASSVRGYNSPLHFGNGTRLTVT.

This chain links TRBV24-1 with TRBJ2-3, with 12 bases lining up with TRBD2. V trimming: 5 bases; J trimming: 2 bases; junction bases outside the gene matches: 7. CDR1 and CDR2 (germline): KGHDR, SFDVKD. This CDR3 spans 17 amino acids. CDR3 in DNA: TGTGCCACCAGTGGGGAAACTAGCGGGAGGCCCACAGATACGCAGTATTTT. Its translation is CATSGETSGRPTDTQYF.

The CDR3 DNA reads as TGCAGCGTTTCAGGGGCAGAAGAGACCCAGTACTTC. Translation gives CSVSGAEETQYF. The V call is TRBV29-1, the J call TRBJ2-5, with D tentatively TRBD1 (6 bases). This CDR3 contains 12 residues. Per germline, CDR1 SQVTM and CDR2 ANQGSEA. V was trimmed by 5 bases and J by 3 bases, leaving 10 bases between them.

The rearrangement uses TRBV30 and TRBJ2-5; D gene uncertain. The CDR3 is 12 residues long. V was clipped by 4 bases and J by 3 bases, with 9 bases between them. Looked up from germline, CDR1 is GTSNPN and CDR2 is SVGIG (reference sequence). CDR3 sequence reads: CAWKRLEETQYF. CDR3 DNA: TGTGCCTGGAAAAGGCTAGAAGAGACCCAGTACTTC.

V is TRBV19 and J is TRBJ1-6; the D gene is possibly TRBD1 (5 bases). Trimming took 8 bases from V and 10 from J, leaving 12 bases between them. The CDR3 consists of 12 residues. Germline values: CDR1 LNHDA, CDR2 SQIVND (reference sequence). CDR3 protein: CASRRGRSPLHF. The DNA of the CDR3 is TGTGCCAGTCGGAGGGGACGATCACCCCTCCACTTT.

This clone was counted once. The J gene is TRBJ2-1, the V gene TRBV4-1, with 7 bases aligning to TRBD2. Germline CDR1 reads MGHRA; CDR2 reads YSYEKL. V gave up 0 bases and J gave up 2 bases; unmatched junction bases: 7. The CDR3 is made up of 17 amino acids. CDR3 in DNA: TGCGCCAGCAGCCAAGAGGGAGTAGCGGGCCCCTACAATGAGCAGTTCTTC. This encodes CASSQEGVAGPYNEQFF.

The rearrangement joins TRBV5-1 to TRBJ1-3; 8 positions agree with TRBD1. The V segment lost 4 bases and the J segment 16 bases; nucleotides outside the gene matches: 13. The CDR3 loop spans 13 amino acids. From germline, CDR1 is SGHRS and CDR2 YFSETQ. CDR3 nucleotides: TGCGCCAGCAGCCCCCGGACAGGGTCCCCGTCGTATTTT. Its translation is CASSPRTGSPSYF. The variable domain in full, completed from reference TRBV5-1 and TRBJ1-3, reads KAGVTQTPRYLIKTRGQQVTLSCSPISGHRSVSWYQQTPGQGLQFLFEYFSETQRNKGNFPGRFSGRQFSNSRSEMNVSTLELGDSALYLCASSPRTGSPSYFGEGSWLTVV.

The chain is built from TRBV20-1 and TRBJ2-5; possibly TRBD1 or TRBD2 for D (6 bases each). Germline CDR1 DFQATT, CDR2 SNEGSKA (reference sequence). The CDR3 covers 12 residues. Trimming shortened V by 3 bases and J by 4 bases, and 9 bases separated the two germline ends. DNA for the CDR3: TGCAGTGCTAGTGGGGGGCGAGAGACCCAGTACTTC. Amino acids: CSASGGRETQYF.

The rearrangement joins TRBV18 to TRBJ2-1; 7 bases agree with TRBD1. With 5 bases clipped from V and 2 bases from J, the junction kept 9 bases outside the gene matches. Germline V lookup: CDR1 KGHSH, CDR2 LQKENI. This CDR3 is 16 amino acids long. The CDR3 DNA reads as TGTGCCAGCTCAACAACCGACAGGGCCCCCTACAATGAGCAGTTCTTC. Its protein is CASSTTDRAPYNEQFF.

The rearrangement links TRBV30 to TRBJ1-1; 9 bases line up with TRBD1. The germline V gene has CDR1 GTSNPN and CDR2 SVGIG (reference sequence). The CDR3 spans 14 residues. With 4 bases clipped from V and 4 bases from J, the junction kept 7 bases outside the gene matches. CDR3 in amino acids: CAWKTGGSITEAFF. In DNA form, the CDR3 reads TGTGCCTGGAAAACAGGGGGCTCCATCACTGAAGCTTTCTTT.

The chain employs TRBV19 and TRBJ1-2, with TRBD1 as a possible D gene (6 bases). The CDR3 spans 14 residues. Germline values: CDR1 LNHDA, CDR2 SQIVND (reference sequence). The ends were cut back, 10 bases at V and 4 bases at J, with 19 bases in the middle. The CDR3 DNA reads as TGTGCCACCATGAATGCAGGGGCAGGCTATGGCTACACCTTC. It codes for CATMNAGAGYGYTF.

The chain uses TRBV27 and TRBJ2-1, with a weak D call TRBD2 (5 bases). CDR1 MNHEY and CDR2 SMNVEV come from the germline V gene (reference sequence). The V gene lost 5 bases and the J gene lost 0 bases, with 11 bases spanning the gap. The length of the CDR3 is 15 residues. The CDR3 spells CASSKEGTSYNEQFF. The CDR3, as DNA: TGTGCCAGCAGTAAAGAGGGAACCTCCTACAATGAGCAGTTCTTC.

The V and J genes are TRBV5-1 and TRBJ2-7; 7 nucleotides match TRBD1. The CDR3 has 15 residues. Germline CDR1 and CDR2: SGHRS and YFSETQ. The junction had 5 bases not matched to a gene; V was cut back by 0 bases and J by 2 bases. Here the CDR3 reads CASSLVGTATYEQYF. For the CDR3, the DNA is TGCGCCAGCAGCTTGGTTGGGACAGCTACCTACGAGCAGTACTTC.

The gene calls are TRBV6-5 and TRBJ1-1; 8 nucleotides match TRBD1. The CDR3 totals 12 residues. Trimming cost V 10 bases and J 5 bases; bases outside gene matches: 6. CDR1 is MNHEY and CDR2 is SVGAGI in the germline V gene. The DNA for the CDR3 is TGTGCCACCGACAGGGGCAGGACTGAAGCTTTCTTT. Protein product: CATDRGRTEAFF.

The chain employs TRBV24-1 and TRBJ2-1, with TRBD1 identical over 9 bases. The V gene end was trimmed by 4 bases and the J gene end by 3 bases; junction bases not matched to a gene: 9. This CDR3 contains 17 residues. In germline, CDR1 is KGHDR, CDR2 SFDVKD. The CDR3 protein is CATSDSGTGPNYNEQFF. CDR3 in DNA: TGTGCCACCAGTGACTCCGGGACAGGGCCAAACTACAATGAGCAGTTCTTC.

This sequence joins TRBV7-9 and TRBJ2-1; weak D call: TRBD2 (5 bases). This CDR3 is built from 17 residues. Germline V gene sequence: CDR1 SEHNR, CDR2 FQNEAQ (reference sequence). Between the trimmed V and J ends, which lost 1 base and 6 bases, there was a span of 19 bases. Here the CDR3 reads CASSLDRGGEAFNEQFF. CDR3 coding DNA: TGTGCCAGCAGCTTAGATCGTGGAGGTGAAGCTTTCAATGAGCAGTTCTTC.